The clone carrying this T cell receptor (beta chain) appeared many times. The antigen is not known. Per germline, CDR1 PRHDT and CDR2 FYEKMQ (reference sequence). The CDR3 is 16 residues long. Trimming cost V 4 bases and J 1 base; bases outside gene matches: 6. The investigators amplified TCR beta CDR3 regions from RNA transcripts. HTBI primers drove first-round RT-PCR of the TCR CDR3. TCRdb re-derived calls from the multiplex PCR reads in MiXCR, one entry per CDR3 protein. The sample consists of approximately 480,000 distinct CDR3 sequences, about a fifth of them appearing once. The sample belongs to a study of T cells in Graves' hyperthyroidism and ophthalmopathy. Notes on the study in general: The model identified upcoming ophthalmopathy a median roughly 6 months ahead of onset. Ophthalmopathy stood apart from stable hyperthyroidism in a 13 V-J model.

Stable disease denoted Graves' hyperthyroidism without ophthalmopathy progression within 18 months. The clonotype was recovered from a man aged 18-30 years with Graves' hyperthyroidism. Sequenced: blood. The chain recombines TRBV13 with TRBJ2-7, with 11 bases identical to TRBD2. Here the CDR3 DNA reads TGTGCCAGCAGCTCCTACGGGACTAGCGGTTCCTACGAGCAGTACTTC. This encodes CASSSYGTSGSYEQYF.